This TCR beta chain derives from a study of blood T cells in healthy people across ages. Trimming removed 2 bases from V and 8 bases from J, with 7 bases in between. The CDR3 loop spans 13 amino acids. Notes on this clonotype: Its target is unknown.

Primers used in a second PCR of roughly 7 to 12 cycles were a sample-barcoded 5' primer and a J-beta primer mix. The template-switch adaptor, which had 12 random nucleotides, put a tag on each cDNA molecule. TCRdb ran MiXCR on the 5' RACE reads and lists one entry per CDR3 protein. The data hold approximately 780,000 distinct CDR3 sequences, with roughly 25% observed a single time. Study outcomes and limitations: Diversity of TCR beta per million T cells declined in a roughly linear way with age.

These data also formed part of another study, on T cells of mothers and their children. That study reports: Related mother-child pairs shared slightly more overlap than unrelated pairs, but the difference was non-significant. There were no persistent microchimeric T cell clones detected.

Sequenced: blood. This sequence was found in a boy aged 5-17 years in good health. The chain recombines TRBV12-3 or TRBV12-4 with TRBJ1-6; D is uncertain. CDR3 sequence (DNA): TGTGCCAGCAGTTTAACCCGGGATTCACCCCTCCACTTT. Protein product: CASSLTRDSPLHF.